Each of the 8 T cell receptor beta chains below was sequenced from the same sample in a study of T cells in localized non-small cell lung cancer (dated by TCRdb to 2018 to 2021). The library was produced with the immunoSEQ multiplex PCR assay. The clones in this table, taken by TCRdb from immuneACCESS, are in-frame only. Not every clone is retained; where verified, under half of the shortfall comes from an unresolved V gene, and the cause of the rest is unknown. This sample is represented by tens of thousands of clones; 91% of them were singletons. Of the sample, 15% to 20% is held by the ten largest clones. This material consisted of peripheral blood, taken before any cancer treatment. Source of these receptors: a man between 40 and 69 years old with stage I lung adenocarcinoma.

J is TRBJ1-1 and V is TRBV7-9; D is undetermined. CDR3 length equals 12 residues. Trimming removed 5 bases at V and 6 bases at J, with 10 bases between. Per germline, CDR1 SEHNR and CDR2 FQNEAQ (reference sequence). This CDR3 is CASSPDRPEAFF. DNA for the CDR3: TGTGCCAGCAGCCCAGATCGACCTGAAGCTTTCTTT.

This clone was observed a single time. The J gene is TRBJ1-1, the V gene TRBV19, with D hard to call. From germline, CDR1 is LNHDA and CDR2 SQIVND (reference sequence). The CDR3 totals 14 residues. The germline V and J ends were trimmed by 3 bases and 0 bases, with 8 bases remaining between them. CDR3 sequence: CASSMGMLNTEAFF. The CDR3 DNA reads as TGTGCCAGTAGTATGGGGATGCTGAACACTGAAGCTTTCTTT.

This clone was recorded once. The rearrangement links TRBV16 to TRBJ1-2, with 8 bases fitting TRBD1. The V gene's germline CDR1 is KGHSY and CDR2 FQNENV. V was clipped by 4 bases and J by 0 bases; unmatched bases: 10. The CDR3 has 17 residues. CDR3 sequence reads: CASSLRKGQVPNYGYTF. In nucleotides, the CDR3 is TGTGCCAGCAGCCTCCGGAAGGGACAGGTTCCTAACTATGGCTACACCTTC.

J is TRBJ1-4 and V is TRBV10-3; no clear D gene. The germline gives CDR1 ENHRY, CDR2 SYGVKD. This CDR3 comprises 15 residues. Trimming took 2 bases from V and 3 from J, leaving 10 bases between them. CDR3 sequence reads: CAISESEVPNEKLFF. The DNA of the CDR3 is TGTGCCATCAGTGAGAGTGAAGTCCCTAATGAAAAACTGTTTTTT.

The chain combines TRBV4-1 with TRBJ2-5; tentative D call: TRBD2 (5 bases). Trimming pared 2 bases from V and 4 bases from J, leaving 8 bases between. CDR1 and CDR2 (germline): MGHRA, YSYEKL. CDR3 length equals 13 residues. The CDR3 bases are TGCGCCAGCAGCCAACCCGAGGGAGAGACCCAGTACTTC. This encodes CASSQPEGETQYF.

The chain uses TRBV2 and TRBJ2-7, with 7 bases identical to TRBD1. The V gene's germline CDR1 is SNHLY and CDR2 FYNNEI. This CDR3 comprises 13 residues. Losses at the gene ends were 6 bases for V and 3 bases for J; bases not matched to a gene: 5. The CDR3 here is CASRGDSLYEQYF. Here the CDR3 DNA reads TGTGCCAGCAGGGGGGACAGCCTCTACGAGCAGTACTTC.

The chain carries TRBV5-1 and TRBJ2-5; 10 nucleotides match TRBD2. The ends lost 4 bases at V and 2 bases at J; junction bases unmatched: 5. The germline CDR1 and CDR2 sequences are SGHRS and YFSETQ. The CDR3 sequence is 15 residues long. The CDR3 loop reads CASSVGTSDQETQYF. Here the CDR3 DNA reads TGCGCCAGCAGCGTAGGGACTAGCGATCAAGAGACCCAGTACTTC.

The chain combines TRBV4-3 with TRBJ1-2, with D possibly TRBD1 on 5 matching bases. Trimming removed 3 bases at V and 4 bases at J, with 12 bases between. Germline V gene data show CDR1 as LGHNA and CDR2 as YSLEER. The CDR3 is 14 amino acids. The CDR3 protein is CASSHGQGGYGYTF. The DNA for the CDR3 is TGCGCCAGCAGCCATGGGCAGGGAGGCTATGGCTACACCTTC.